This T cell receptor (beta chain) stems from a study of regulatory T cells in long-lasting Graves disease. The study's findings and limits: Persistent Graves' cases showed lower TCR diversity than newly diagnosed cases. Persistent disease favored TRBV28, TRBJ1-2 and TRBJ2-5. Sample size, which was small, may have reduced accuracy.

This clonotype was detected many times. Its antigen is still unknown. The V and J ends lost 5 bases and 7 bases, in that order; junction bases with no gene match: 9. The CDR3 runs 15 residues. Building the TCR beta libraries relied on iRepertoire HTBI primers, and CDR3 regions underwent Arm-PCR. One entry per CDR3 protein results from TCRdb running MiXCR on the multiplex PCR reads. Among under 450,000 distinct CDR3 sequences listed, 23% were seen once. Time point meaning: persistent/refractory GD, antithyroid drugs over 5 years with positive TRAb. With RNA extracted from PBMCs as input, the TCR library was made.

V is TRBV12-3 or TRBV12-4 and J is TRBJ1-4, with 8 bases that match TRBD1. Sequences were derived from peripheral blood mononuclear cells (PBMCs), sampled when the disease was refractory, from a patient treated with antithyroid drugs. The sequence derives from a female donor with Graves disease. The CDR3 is CASSPRTGTVEKLFF. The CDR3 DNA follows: TGTGCCAGCAGTCCAAGGACAGGGACGGTTGAAAAACTGTTTTTT.